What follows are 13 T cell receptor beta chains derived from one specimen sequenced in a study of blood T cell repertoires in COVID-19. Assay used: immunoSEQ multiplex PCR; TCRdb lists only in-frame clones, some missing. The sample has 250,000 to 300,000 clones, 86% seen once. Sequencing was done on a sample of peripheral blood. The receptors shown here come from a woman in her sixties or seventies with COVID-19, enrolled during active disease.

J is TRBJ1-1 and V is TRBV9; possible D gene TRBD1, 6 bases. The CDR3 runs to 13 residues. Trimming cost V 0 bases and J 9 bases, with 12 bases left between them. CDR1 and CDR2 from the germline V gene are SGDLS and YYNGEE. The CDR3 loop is CASSVEGEGKAFF. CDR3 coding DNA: TGTGCCAGCAGCGTAGAGGGGGAAGGAAAAGCTTTCTTT.

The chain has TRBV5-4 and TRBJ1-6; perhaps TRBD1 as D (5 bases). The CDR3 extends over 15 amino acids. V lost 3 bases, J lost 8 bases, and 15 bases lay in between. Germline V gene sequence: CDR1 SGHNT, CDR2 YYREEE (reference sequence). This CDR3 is CASSSDRLGDSPLHF. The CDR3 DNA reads TGTGCCAGCAGCTCAGACAGACTAGGGGATTCACCCCTCCACTTT. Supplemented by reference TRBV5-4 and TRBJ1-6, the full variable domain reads ETGVTQSPTHLIKTRGQQVTLRCSSQSGHNTVSWYQQALGQGPQFIFQYYREEENGRGNFPPRFSGLQFPNYSSELNVNALELDDSALYLCASSSDRLGDSPLHFGNGTRLTVT.

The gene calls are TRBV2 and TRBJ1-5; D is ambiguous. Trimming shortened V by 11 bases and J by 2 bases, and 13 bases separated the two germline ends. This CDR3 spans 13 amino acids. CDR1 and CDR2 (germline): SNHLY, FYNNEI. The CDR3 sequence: CASSLLGNQPQHF. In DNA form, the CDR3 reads TGTGCCTCCTCGCTGCTAGGCAATCAGCCCCAGCATTTT.

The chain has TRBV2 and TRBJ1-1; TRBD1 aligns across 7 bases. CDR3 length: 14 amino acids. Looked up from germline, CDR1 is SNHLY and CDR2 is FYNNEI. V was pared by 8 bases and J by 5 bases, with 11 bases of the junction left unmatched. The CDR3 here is CASGPRQGGTEAFF. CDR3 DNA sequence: TGTGCCAGCGGGCCGAGACAGGGTGGGACTGAAGCTTTCTTT. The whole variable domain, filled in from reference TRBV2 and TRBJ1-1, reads EPEVTQTPSHQVTQMGQEVILRCVPISNHLYFYWYRQILGQKVEFLVSFYNNEISEKSEIFDDQFSVERPDGSNFTLKIRSTKLEDSAMYFCASGPRQGGTEAFFGQGTRLTVV.

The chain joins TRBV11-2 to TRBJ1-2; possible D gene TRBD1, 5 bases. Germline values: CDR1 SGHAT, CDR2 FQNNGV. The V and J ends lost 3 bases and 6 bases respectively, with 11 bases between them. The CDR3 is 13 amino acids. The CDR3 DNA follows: TGTGCCAGCAGCTTCGGACAATCCGATGGCTACACCTTC. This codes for CASSFGQSDGYTF.

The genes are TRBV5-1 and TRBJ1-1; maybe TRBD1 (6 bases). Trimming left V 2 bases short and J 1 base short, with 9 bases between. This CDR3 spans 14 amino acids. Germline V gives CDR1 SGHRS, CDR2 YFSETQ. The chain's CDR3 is CASSFQGPNTEAFF. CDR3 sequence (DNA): TGCGCCAGCAGCTTCCAGGGGCCGAACACTGAAGCTTTCTTT.

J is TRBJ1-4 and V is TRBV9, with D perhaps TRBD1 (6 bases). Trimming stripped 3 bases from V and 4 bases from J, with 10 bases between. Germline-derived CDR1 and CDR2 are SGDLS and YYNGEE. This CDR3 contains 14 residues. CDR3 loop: CASSGQVDNEKLFF. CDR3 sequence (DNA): TGTGCCAGCAGCGGACAGGTGGATAATGAAAAACTGTTTTTT.

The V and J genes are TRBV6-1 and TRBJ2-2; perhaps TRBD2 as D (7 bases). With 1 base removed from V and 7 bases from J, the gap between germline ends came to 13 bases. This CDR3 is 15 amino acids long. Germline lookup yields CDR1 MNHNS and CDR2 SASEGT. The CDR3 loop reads CASSEVRGAGGELFF. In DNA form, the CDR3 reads TGTGCCAGCAGTGAAGTTCGGGGGGCCGGCGGGGAGCTGTTTTTT.

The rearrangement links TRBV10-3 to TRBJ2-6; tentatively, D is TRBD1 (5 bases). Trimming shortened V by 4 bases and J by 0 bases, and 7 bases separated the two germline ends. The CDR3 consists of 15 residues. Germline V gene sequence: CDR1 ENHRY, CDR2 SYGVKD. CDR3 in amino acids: CAISVGVSGANVLTF. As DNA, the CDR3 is TGTGCCATCAGTGTAGGGGTCTCTGGGGCCAACGTCCTGACTTTC.

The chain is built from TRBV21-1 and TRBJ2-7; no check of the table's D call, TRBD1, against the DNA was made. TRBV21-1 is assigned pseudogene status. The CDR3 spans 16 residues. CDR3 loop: CASSKNWDRVTYEQYF. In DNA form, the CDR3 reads TGTGCCAGCAGCAAAAACTGGGACAGGGTGACCTACGAGCAGTACTTC.

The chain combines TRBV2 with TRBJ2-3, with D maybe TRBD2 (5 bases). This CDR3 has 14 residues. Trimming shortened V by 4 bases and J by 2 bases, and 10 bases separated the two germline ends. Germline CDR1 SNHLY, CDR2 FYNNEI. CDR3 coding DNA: TGTGCCAGCAGTGTACTAGACCACACAGATACGCAGTATTTT. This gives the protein CASSVLDHTDTQYF.

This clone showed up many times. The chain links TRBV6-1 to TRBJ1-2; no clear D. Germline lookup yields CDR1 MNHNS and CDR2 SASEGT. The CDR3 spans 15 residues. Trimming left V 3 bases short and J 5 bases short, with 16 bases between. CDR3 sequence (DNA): TGTGCCAGCAGTGATAGTTTGGGCCGAGAATATGGCTACACCTTC. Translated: CASSDSLGREYGYTF.

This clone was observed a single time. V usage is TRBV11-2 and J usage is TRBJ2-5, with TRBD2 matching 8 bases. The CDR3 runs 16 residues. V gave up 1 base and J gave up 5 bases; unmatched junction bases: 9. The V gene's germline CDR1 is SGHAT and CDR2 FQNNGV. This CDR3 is CASSLARGGNWETQYF. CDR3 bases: TGTGCCAGCAGCTTAGCCCGCGGGGGGAATTGGGAGACCCAGTACTTC.